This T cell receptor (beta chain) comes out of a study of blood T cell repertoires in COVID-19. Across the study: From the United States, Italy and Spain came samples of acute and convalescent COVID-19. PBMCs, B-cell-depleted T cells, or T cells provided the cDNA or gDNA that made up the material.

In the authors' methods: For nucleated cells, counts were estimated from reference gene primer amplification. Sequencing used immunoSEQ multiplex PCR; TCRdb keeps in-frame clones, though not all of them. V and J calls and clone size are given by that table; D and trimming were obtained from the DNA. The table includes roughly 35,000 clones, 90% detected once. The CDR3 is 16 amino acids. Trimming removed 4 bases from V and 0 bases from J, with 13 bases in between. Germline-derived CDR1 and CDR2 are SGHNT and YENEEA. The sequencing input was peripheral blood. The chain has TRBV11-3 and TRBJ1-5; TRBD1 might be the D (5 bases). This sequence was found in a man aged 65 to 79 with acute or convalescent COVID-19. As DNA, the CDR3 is TGTGCCAGCAGCTCTTACTTCAGGGATAGCAATCAGCCCCAGCATTTT. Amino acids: CASSSYFRDSNQPQHF.